The 32 T cell receptor beta chains presented below share a single source sample, sequenced in a study of cytomegalovirus exposure and HLA in healthy donors. In the PCR, 60 Vbeta and 13 Jbeta primers were used. Libraries were prepared by immunoSEQ multiplex PCR; TCRdb keeps only in-frame clonotypes and omits some of them. The sample holds about 170,000 clones; approximately 70% are singletons and the top ten take roughly 7.1%. Sequencing was performed on PBMCs. These receptors originate from a man in his forties in good health and CMV-seropositive.

V and J are TRBV21-1 and TRBJ1-6. TRBV21-1 is a documented pseudogene. CDR3 length: 18 amino acids. The CDR3 spells CASSPAPPASSYNSPLHF. For the CDR3, the DNA is TGTGCCAGCAGCCCCGCTCCTCCGGCTAGCTCCTATAATTCACCCCTCCACTTT.

The chain has TRBV5-1 and TRBJ2-1, with TRBD2 identical over 7 bases. CDR3 size: 14 residues. The germline V gene has CDR1 SGHRS and CDR2 YFSETQ. V lost 3 bases to trimming and J lost 10 bases; unmatched junction nucleotides: 10. The CDR3 DNA reads TGCGCCAGCAGCTGGGGGGGACCGGGGTTCGAGCAGTTCTTC. It encodes CASSWGGPGFEQFF.

Concerning this clone itself: Germline and junction disagree at one end, which may indicate a read error. The chain uses TRBV7-9 and TRBJ2-7; D gene unclear. Germline lookup yields CDR1 SEHNR and CDR2 FQNEAQ (reference sequence). CDR3 length: 12 residues. CDR3 region: CSSSLASREQYF. CDR3 in DNA: TGTTCCAGCAGCTTAGCATCTCGCGAGCAGTACTTC. The variable domain in full, completed from reference TRBV7-9 and TRBJ2-7, reads DTGVSQNPRHKITKRGQNVTFRCDPISEHNRLYWYRQTLGQGPEFLTYFQNEAQLEKSRLLSDRFSAERPKGSFSTLEIQRTEQGDSAMYLCSSSLASREQYFGPGTRLTVT.

The chain employs TRBV29-1 and TRBJ1-1; 9 bases match TRBD1. The J segment lost 6 bases and the V segment lost 2 bases, leaving 10 bases of the junction unmatched. This CDR3 comprises 15 residues. Germline values: CDR1 SQVTM, CDR2 ANQGSEA. In DNA form, the CDR3 reads TGCAGCGTTGAAAGGACGGGGACAGGGAAGGCTGAAGCTTTCTTT. Protein sequence: CSVERTGTGKAEAFF.

V gene TRBV5-1 combines with J gene TRBJ1-2, with TRBD1 matching over 11 bases. Germline V gene sequence: CDR1 SGHRS, CDR2 YFSETQ. CDR3 length: 15 residues. The ends lost 4 bases at V and 8 bases at J; junction bases unmatched: 10. The CDR3 DNA is TGCGCCAGCAGCGAAGGACAGGGGGCGAGTTCGGGCTACACCTTC. As protein: CASSEGQGASSGYTF.

The chain has TRBV7-2 and TRBJ1-4; TRBD1 is a possible D gene (5 bases). This CDR3 has 14 residues. The V and J ends lost 2 bases and 7 bases respectively, with 11 bases between them. Germline V lookup: CDR1 SGHTA, CDR2 FQGNSA. The CDR3 DNA reads as TGTGCCAGCAGCTTAAGGCAGGGTAGTGAAAAACTGTTTTTT. Protein sequence: CASSLRQGSEKLFF. Together with reference TRBV7-2 and TRBJ1-4, the CDR3 gives the full variable domain: GAGVSQSPSNKVTEKGKDVELRCDPISGHTALYWYRQSLGQGLEFLIYFQGNSAPDKSGLPSDRFSAERTGGSVSTLTIQRTQQEDSAVYLCASSLRQGSEKLFFGSGTQLSVL.

This clone was detected only once. J is TRBJ1-5 and V is TRBV15; possible D gene TRBD1, 5 bases. Germline CDR1 reads LNHNV; CDR2 reads YYDKDF (reference sequence). CDR3 length: 14 residues. V lost 3 bases, J lost 4 bases, and 10 bases lay in between. CDR3 in DNA: TGTGCCACCAGCAGGGGGAGGGGAAATCAGCCCCAGCATTTT. Translated: CATSRGRGNQPQHF.

The chain uses TRBV6-1 and TRBJ1-1; no clear D gene. The CDR3 is made up of 13 amino acids. Trimming removed 9 bases from V and 2 bases from J, with 13 bases in between. Per germline, CDR1 MNHNS and CDR2 SASEGT. CDR3 coding DNA: TGTGCCAGTCAAACAGCGGTCAACACTGAAGCTTTCTTT. This sequence encodes CASQTAVNTEAFF.

There are a few counts of this clone. The chain carries TRBV4-2 and TRBJ2-5; 7 positions agree with TRBD2. Germline lookup yields CDR1 LGHNA and CDR2 YNFKEQ. There are 16 residues in the CDR3. With 0 bases clipped from V and 1 base from J, the junction kept 5 bases outside the gene matches. For the CDR3, the DNA is TGTGCCAGCAGCCAAGATAATCGGGGGGTCCAAGAGACCCAGTACTTC. Translation: CASSQDNRGVQETQYF.

The gene calls are TRBV29-1 and TRBJ2-1; 11 positions match TRBD2. Germline assignment: CDR1 SQVTM and CDR2 ANQGSEA. Trimming cost V 0 bases and J 6 bases; bases outside gene matches: 13. The CDR3 sequence is 18 residues long. The DNA for the CDR3 is TGCAGCGTTGAAGATCGAGGAGTAGCGGGGGGGCTCCTCAATGAGCAGTTCTTC. Its protein product is CSVEDRGVAGGLLNEQFF.

This rearrangement joins TRBV4-3 to TRBJ2-7, with D hard to call. Trimming took 4 bases from V and 3 from J, leaving 13 bases between them. The CDR3 covers 14 residues. Germline V gene data show CDR1 as LGHNA and CDR2 as YSLEER. The CDR3 coding sequence is TGCGCCAGCAGCCCGAGCCCTACCTACTACGAGCAGTACTTC. Translating gives CASSPSPTYYEQYF.

This clone has only a few counts. This chain uses TRBV7-9 with TRBJ1-2; a possible D gene is TRBD1 (5 bases). From germline, CDR1 is SEHNR and CDR2 FQNEAQ (reference sequence). Between the trimmed V and J ends, which lost 4 bases and 7 bases, there was a span of 19 bases. The CDR3 consists of 15 residues. The CDR3 DNA is TGTGCCAGCAGCTCCTCTTGGGCCAGGGCAAGTGGCTACACCTTC. Protein: CASSSSWARASGYTF.

The V call is TRBV4-2, the J call TRBJ1-3, with D possibly matching TRBD1 (5 bases). Germline V gene lookup returns CDR1 LGHNA and CDR2 YNFKEQ. V was trimmed by 1 base and J by 4 bases, leaving 11 bases between them. There are 15 residues in the CDR3. This chain's CDR3 is CASSQVRVSGNTIYF. As DNA, the CDR3 is TGTGCCAGCAGCCAAGTCAGGGTCTCCGGAAACACCATATATTTT.

This chain's CDR3 is CASSPLGGADTQYF. The DNA of the CDR3 is TGTGCCAGCAGCCCCCTGGGGGGAGCCGATACGCAGTATTTT. The V call is TRBV5-4, the J call TRBJ2-3; perhaps TRBD2 as D (6 bases). Looked up from germline, CDR1 is SGHNT and CDR2 is YYREEE (reference sequence). Trimming pared 4 bases from V and 6 bases from J, leaving 15 bases between. This CDR3 has 14 amino acids.

The sample holds a few counts of this clone. V gene TRBV7-9 combines with J gene TRBJ1-1; 7 positions agree with TRBD1. Germline loops: CDR1 SEHNR, CDR2 FQNEAQ (reference sequence). With V trimmed by 5 bases and J by 1 base, 4 bases remained unmatched. This CDR3 contains 14 residues. CDR3 bases: TGTGCCAGCAGCCGGGGACAGAGGAACACTGAAGCTTTCTTT. Translation: CASSRGQRNTEAFF.

In this sample, this clone turned up a few times. The V call is TRBV10-3, the J call TRBJ1-5; a possible D gene is TRBD1 (5 bases). Germline V gene lookup returns CDR1 ENHRY and CDR2 SYGVKD. Trimming shortened V by 0 bases and J by 6 bases, and 9 bases separated the two germline ends. The CDR3 loop spans 14 amino acids. CDR3 amino acids: CAISESLGGQPQHF. CDR3 in DNA: TGTGCCATCAGTGAGTCTCTGGGGGGTCAGCCCCAGCATTTT.

The genes are TRBV27 and TRBJ1-4; 11 bases are shared with TRBD1. The germline V gene encodes CDR1 MNHEY and CDR2 SMNVEV (reference sequence). V shed 4 bases, J shed 5 bases, and the junction held 3 bases outside the gene matches. The CDR3 spans 15 residues. This CDR3 reads CASSWGTGGNEKLFF. In DNA, the CDR3 is TGTGCCAGCAGTTGGGGGACAGGGGGGAATGAAAAACTGTTTTTT.

The chain combines TRBV4-1 with TRBJ1-2; no clear D gene. The length of the CDR3 is 14 residues. V dropped 0 bases and J dropped 6 bases, with 11 bases sitting between them. Germline V gives CDR1 MGHRA, CDR2 YSYEKL. The CDR3 loop reads CASSQDLPLHGYTF. The DNA for the CDR3 is TGCGCCAGCAGCCAAGATCTGCCACTCCATGGCTACACCTTC.

The V call is TRBV6-9, the J call TRBJ1-1; a possible D gene is TRBD1 (5 bases). This CDR3 has 17 amino acids. Germline V gives CDR1 MNHGY, CDR2 SVAAGI. Trimming removed 0 bases at V and 2 bases at J, with 16 bases between. The CDR3 DNA is TGTGCCAGCAGTTATTCCAGGTCGGCGGGGGTCAACACTGAAGCTTTCTTT. Its translation: CASSYSRSAGVNTEAFF.

This clone was counted a few times. The chain couples TRBV18 to TRBJ1-4, with D perhaps TRBD1 (6 bases). Per germline, CDR1 KGHSH and CDR2 LQKENI. V dropped 3 bases and J dropped 7 bases, with 15 bases sitting between them. The CDR3 totals 15 residues. The CDR3, as DNA: TGTGCCAGCTCACCGAGACAGGTTATTAGTGAAAAACTGTTTTTT. This gives the protein CASSPRQVISEKLFF. The full variable domain, with the rest looked up from reference TRBV18 and TRBJ1-4, is NAGVMQNPRHLVRRRGQEARLRCSPMKGHSHVYWYRQLPEEGLKFMVYLQKENIIDESGMPKERFSAEFPKEGPSILRIQQVVRGDSAAYFCASSPRQVISEKLFFGSGTQLSVL.

The chain employs TRBV27 and TRBJ2-7, with TRBD2 as a possible D gene (5 bases). Germline V gene sequence: CDR1 MNHEY, CDR2 SMNVEV (reference sequence). The CDR3 runs to 15 residues. Trimming stripped 2 bases from V and 7 bases from J, with 18 bases between. CDR3 bases: TGTGCCAGCAGTTTAATCTCCGGTTCGACGGGGGAGCAGTACTTC. This translates into CASSLISGSTGEQYF.

The J gene is TRBJ2-5, the V gene TRBV6-5; weak D call: TRBD1 (6 bases). From germline, CDR1 is MNHEY and CDR2 SVGAGI. V dropped 7 bases and J dropped 0 bases, with 12 bases sitting between them. The CDR3 runs to 14 residues. The CDR3 loop reads CASNRVAHQETQYF. The DNA of the CDR3 is TGTGCCAGCAACAGGGTGGCGCACCAAGAGACCCAGTACTTC.

This clone has just one count. The V call is TRBV9, the J call TRBJ2-5; unclear D gene. The end of the DNA is better explained by TRBJ2-7, so the J call may be wrong. CDR1 and CDR2 from the germline V gene are SGDLS and YYNGEE. The CDR3 length is 11 residues. The DNA for the CDR3 is TGTGCCAGCAGCTCGCCCTACGAGCAGTACTTC. Translating it yields CASSSPYEQYF.

The chain has TRBV10-3 and TRBJ1-5, with a weak D call TRBD1 (5 bases). This CDR3 comprises 13 residues. The V and J ends lost 6 bases and 4 bases respectively, with 10 bases between them. The germline V gene encodes CDR1 ENHRY and CDR2 SYGVKD. The CDR3 region has the DNA TGTGCCATCAGGACAGTACTAAATCAGCCCCAGCATTTT. Residues: CAIRTVLNQPQHF.

The chain is built from TRBV5-6 and TRBJ2-5; D not resolved. Germline V gives CDR1 SGHDT, CDR2 YYEEEE. Trimming removed 4 bases at V and 5 bases at J, with 12 bases between. This CDR3 comprises 13 residues. CDR3 residues: CASSAQIEETQYF. DNA of the CDR3: TGTGCCAGCAGCGCACAGATAGAGGAGACCCAGTACTTC.

The chain combines TRBV9 with TRBJ2-5; 7 bases are shared with TRBD1. The CDR3 loop spans 16 amino acids. Per the germline V gene, CDR1 is SGDLS and CDR2 is YYNGEE. V shed 0 bases and J 1 base; nucleotides not matched to a gene: 6. The CDR3 nucleotides are TGTGCCAGCAGCGTAGCTACCGGACAGGTCCAAGAGACCCAGTACTTC. Translation: CASSVATGQVQETQYF.

This chain connects TRBV2 to TRBJ2-2; D perhaps matches TRBD2 (5 bases). Germline V gene lookup returns CDR1 SNHLY and CDR2 FYNNEI. The CDR3 consists of 13 residues. The V gene lost 7 bases and the J gene lost 5 bases, with 11 bases spanning the gap. The CDR3 here is CASKAGETGELFF. The CDR3 nucleotides read TGTGCCAGCAAGGCCGGGGAAACCGGGGAGCTGTTTTTT.

The chain uses TRBV5-5 and TRBJ1-5; weak D call: TRBD1 (6 bases). CDR3 length: 15 residues. Trimming cost V 1 base and J 5 bases, with 13 bases left between them. The germline gives CDR1 SGHKS, CDR2 YYEKEE (reference sequence). The CDR3, as DNA: TGTGCCAGCAGCTTGACAGGGAATATTGATCAGCCCCAGCATTTT. Translating gives CASSLTGNIDQPQHF.

The J gene is TRBJ2-7, the V gene TRBV6-5, with a tentative D call TRBD2 (6 bases). Germline V lookup: CDR1 MNHEY, CDR2 SVGAGI. The CDR3 contains 14 residues. V lost 6 bases and J lost 4, with 16 bases in between. The CDR3 sequence: CASRDGGQKYEQYF. For the CDR3, the DNA is TGTGCCAGCAGGGACGGAGGGCAAAAGTACGAGCAGTACTTC.

This sequence joins TRBV7-2 and TRBJ2-7; a weak D match, TRBD2 (5 bases). Germline values: CDR1 SGHTA, CDR2 FQGNSA. The CDR3 extends over 12 amino acids. Between the trimmed V and J ends, which lost 5 bases and 4 bases, there was a span of 9 bases. Written as DNA, the CDR3 is TGTGCCAGCAGCGCCGGACTTTACGAGCAGTACTTC. Translating gives CASSAGLYEQYF.

This clone was seen only a few times. The chain uses TRBV25-1 and TRBJ1-4, with D possibly matching TRBD1 (6 bases). Deletions cut 2 bases from V and 8 bases from J, with 15 bases between. This CDR3 has 15 amino acids. Per germline, CDR1 MGHDK and CDR2 SYGVNS. The CDR3 DNA sequence: TGTGCCAGCAGTGAAGCGGGGGGGGCTGGAGAAAAACTGTTTTTT. This sequence encodes CASSEAGGAGEKLFF.

This clone was picked up one time. V is TRBV9 and J is TRBJ1-4, with 7 bases identical to TRBD1. The germline V gene encodes CDR1 SGDLS and CDR2 YYNGEE. J was trimmed by 8 bases and V by 1 base; bases with no gene match: 8. The CDR3 runs 15 residues. CDR3 protein: CASSVSGQSSEKLFF. The DNA of the CDR3 is TGTGCCAGCAGCGTATCGGGACAGTCTTCCGAAAAACTGTTTTTT.